This T cell receptor (beta chain) was documented in a study of blood T cell repertoires in COVID-19. Whole-study context: Sites across the United States, Italy and Spain contributed samples from acute and convalescent COVID-19. The analysed material was cDNA or gDNA that came from T cells, B-cell-depleted T cells, or PBMCs.

Original processing methods: Amplification with reference gene primers provided the estimates of nucleated cell counts. Profiling relied on immunoSEQ multiplex PCR, and the TCRdb table lists in-frame clones only, not all of them. The V and J calls and clone size were taken over from that table, and D and trimming were inferred from the DNA. The sample lists under 50,000 clones; around 90% were seen once. V was clipped by 4 bases and J by 0 bases; unmatched bases: 6. This CDR3 has 16 amino acids. The germline CDR1 and CDR2 sequences are LGHDT and YNNKEL (reference sequence). This chain links TRBV3-1 (or the pseudogene TRBV3-2) with TRBJ2-7; 10 positions agree with TRBD2. The sequence was collected from a man in his 70s with active COVID-19. Sequencing was performed on peripheral blood. The CDR3 region is CASSLAGGYHSYEQYF. The DNA for the CDR3 is TGTGCCAGCAGCCTAGCGGGGGGCTATCACTCCTACGAGCAGTACTTC.